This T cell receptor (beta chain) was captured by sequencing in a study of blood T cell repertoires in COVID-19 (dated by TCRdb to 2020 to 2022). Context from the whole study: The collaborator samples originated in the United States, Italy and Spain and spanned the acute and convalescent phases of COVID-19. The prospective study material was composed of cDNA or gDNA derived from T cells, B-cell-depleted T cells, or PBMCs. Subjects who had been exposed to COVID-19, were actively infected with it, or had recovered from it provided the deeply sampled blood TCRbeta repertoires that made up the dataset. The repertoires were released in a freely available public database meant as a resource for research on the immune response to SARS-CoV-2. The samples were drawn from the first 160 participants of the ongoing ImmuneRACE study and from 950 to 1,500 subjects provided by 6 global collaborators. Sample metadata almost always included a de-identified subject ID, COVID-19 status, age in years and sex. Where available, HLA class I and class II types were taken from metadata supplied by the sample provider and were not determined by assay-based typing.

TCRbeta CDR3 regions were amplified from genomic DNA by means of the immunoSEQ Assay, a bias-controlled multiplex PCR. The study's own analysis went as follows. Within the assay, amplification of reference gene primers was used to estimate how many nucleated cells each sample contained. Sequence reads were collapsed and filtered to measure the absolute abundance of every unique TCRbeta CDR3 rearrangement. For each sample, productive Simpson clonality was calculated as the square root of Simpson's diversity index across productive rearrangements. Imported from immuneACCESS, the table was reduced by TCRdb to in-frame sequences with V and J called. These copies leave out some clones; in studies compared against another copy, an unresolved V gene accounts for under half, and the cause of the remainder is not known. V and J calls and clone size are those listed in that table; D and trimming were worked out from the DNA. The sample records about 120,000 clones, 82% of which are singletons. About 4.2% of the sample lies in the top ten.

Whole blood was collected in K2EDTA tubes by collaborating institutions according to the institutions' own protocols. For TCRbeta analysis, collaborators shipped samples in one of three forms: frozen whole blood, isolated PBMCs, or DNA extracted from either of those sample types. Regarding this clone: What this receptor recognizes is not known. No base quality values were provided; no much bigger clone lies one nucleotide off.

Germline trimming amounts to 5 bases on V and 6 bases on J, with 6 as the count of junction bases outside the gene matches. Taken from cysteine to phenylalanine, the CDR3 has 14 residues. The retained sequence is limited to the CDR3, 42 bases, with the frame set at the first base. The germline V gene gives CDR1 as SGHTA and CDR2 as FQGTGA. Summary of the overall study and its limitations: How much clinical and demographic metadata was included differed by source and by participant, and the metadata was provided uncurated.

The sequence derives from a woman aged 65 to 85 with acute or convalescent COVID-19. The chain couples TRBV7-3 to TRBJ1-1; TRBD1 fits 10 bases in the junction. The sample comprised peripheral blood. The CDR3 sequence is CASSRGDRGSEAFF. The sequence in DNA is TGTGCCAGCAGCCGAGGGGACAGGGGCTCTGAAGCTTTCTTT. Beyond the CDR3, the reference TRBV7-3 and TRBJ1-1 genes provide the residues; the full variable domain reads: GAGVSQTPSNKVTEKGKYVELRCDPISGHTALYWYRQSLGQGPEFLIYFQGTGAADDSGLPNDRFFAVRPEGSVSTLKIQRTERGDSAVYLCASSRGDRGSEAFFGQGTRLTVV.